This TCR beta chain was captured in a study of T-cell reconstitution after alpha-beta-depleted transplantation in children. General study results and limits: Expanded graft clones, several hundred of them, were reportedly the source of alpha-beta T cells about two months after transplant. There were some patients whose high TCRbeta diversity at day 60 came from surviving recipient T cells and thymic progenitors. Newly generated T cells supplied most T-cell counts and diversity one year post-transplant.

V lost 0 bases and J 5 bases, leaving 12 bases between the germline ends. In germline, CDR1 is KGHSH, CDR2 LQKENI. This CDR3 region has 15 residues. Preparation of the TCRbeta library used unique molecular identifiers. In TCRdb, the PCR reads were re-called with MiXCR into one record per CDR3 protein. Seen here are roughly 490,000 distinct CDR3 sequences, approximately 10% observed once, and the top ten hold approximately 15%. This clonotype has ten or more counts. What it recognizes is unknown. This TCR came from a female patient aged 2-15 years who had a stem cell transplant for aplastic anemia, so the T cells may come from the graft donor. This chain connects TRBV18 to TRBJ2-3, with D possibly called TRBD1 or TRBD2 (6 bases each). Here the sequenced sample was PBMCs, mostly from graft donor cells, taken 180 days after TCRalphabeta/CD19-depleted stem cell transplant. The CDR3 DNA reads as TGTGCCAGCTCACCACCAAAAGGGGGGAGAGATACGCAGTATTTT. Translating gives CASSPPKGGRDTQYF.